Listed below are T cell receptor beta chains from one sample, sequenced in a study of identical twins. TCRdb analysed the 5' RACE reads with MiXCR anew, one entry per CDR3 protein. The table includes fewer than 550,000 distinct CDR3 sequences, approximately 15% detected once. The same sample was also used in a study of yellow fever vaccine responses in identical twins.

The sample consisted of CD4+ T cells sorted from blood. Every receptor here comes from a woman younger than 35 in good health. Both conserved end residues are trimmed from each CDR3.

v_gene	CDR3aa
TRBV10-1	ASSGVSGNTIY
TRBV5-1	ASSPFGGSNTGELF
TRBV7-9	ASSSGVLAQY
TRBV5-1	ASSGGTGLQSPLH
TRBV4-3	ASSQDPGVGNEQF
TRBV12-3/TRBV12-4	ASSLEGKTGMNTEAF
TRBV10-3	AISPRDRNTGELF
TRBV11-2	ASSLSITDTQY
TRBV12-3/TRBV12-4	ASRLKSPGDTEAF
TRBV6-2/TRBV6-3	ASSLRIYNEQF
TRBV24-1	ATSDLRTASYEQY
TRBV14	ASSLLSIGKHEQF
TRBV12-3/TRBV12-4	AFSPQGLAGINTGELF
TRBV6-2/TRBV6-3	ASIGNTEAF
TRBV20-1	SAPGMWGLFHEKLF
TRBV29-1	SVPAGGDQTTQY
TRBV7-2	ASCTSGSYTGELF
TRBV7-2	ASSISGATYNEQF
TRBV5-1	ASSVDRVEETQY
TRBV5-5	ASSLGSGSYNEQF
TRBV29-1	SVENRTNSYNEQF
TRBV5-1	ASSADRGQGAF
TRBV29-1	SVEGGQTSTDTQY
TRBV27	ASSLTIDRGEQY
TRBV7-2	ASNSRGRGQETQY
TRBV29-1	SAHSGRITDTQY
TRBV7-2	ASSREGPYEQY
TRBV20-1	SVAKRGADTQY
TRBV5-1	ASSVYPGQGGGTGELF
TRBV28	ASSRGGTGREQY
TRBV3-1	ASSQSGGTWDYYEQY
TRBV25-1	ATQNSRGWYSEAF
TRBV4-3	ASSRGLAGDEGAKNIQY
TRBV5-8	ASGSGVDGELF
TRBV7-8	ASSLLRTGSYYGYT
TRBV6-1	ASKRGLGYEQY
TRBV27	ASSPTGTSGSFYNEQF
TRBV12-3/TRBV12-4	ASSKRREQYEQY
TRBV6-5	ASSSGTGSGANVLT
TRBV5-1	ASTLNDREQF
TRBV12-3/TRBV12-4	ASRHIAGGRYNEQF
TRBV14	SKTSGDQETQY
TRBV6-1	ASSGDRGNQADTQY
TRBV12-3/TRBV12-4	ASSLIRSSYNEQF
TRBV6-5	ASSYLGNTDTQY
TRBV18	ASSPTDRVPDNEQF
TRBV29-1	SVAAGDYGYT
TRBV7-9	ASSLARGFNEQF
TRBV18	ASSPNPGASSYNEQF
TRBV20-1	SARVAGRADTQY
TRBV6-2/TRBV6-3	ASSYPGGGNNGQF
TRBV28	ASSSPARSETQY
TRBV10-3	AILSGNEQF
TRBV28	ASSPQAGLTDTQY
TRBV5-4	ASSTRQSSYNEQF